These 8 T cell receptor beta chains were sequenced from one sample in a study of cytomegalovirus exposure and HLA in healthy donors. The PCR used 60 Vbeta and 13 Jbeta primers. Assay: immunoSEQ multiplex PCR; the TCRdb copy retains only in-frame clones and omits some. This sample yields under 200,000 clones, of which roughly 13% are seen a single time; less than 8.5% belongs to the top ten. Sequencing was carried out using PBMCs. These receptors all stem from a man aged 45 to 65 in good health and CMV-seropositive.

The chain combines TRBV27 with TRBJ2-2; a weak D match, TRBD2 (6 bases). V was trimmed by 2 bases and J by 4 bases, leaving 14 bases between them. The germline gives CDR1 MNHEY, CDR2 SMNVEV (reference sequence). The CDR3 is made up of 16 amino acids. The CDR3 bases are TGTGCCAGCAGTTTAAAGGAGGGACCGCTCACCGGGGAGCTGTTTTTT. Translating it yields CASSLKEGPLTGELFF.

This clone was observed a few times. CDR3 sequence: CAISNTGSSGNTIYF. CDR3 coding DNA: TGTGCCATCAGTAATACAGGGAGCTCTGGAAACACCATATATTTT. This chain uses TRBV10-3 with TRBJ1-3, with a weak D call TRBD1 (6 bases). Germline CDR1 is ENHRY and CDR2 is SYGVKD. The CDR3 has 15 amino acids. V was cut by 5 bases and J by 0 bases, with 11 bases left in between.

This rearrangement joins TRBV29-1 to TRBJ2-1; maybe TRBD2 (7 bases). Germline V gene sequence: CDR1 SQVTM, CDR2 ANQGSEA. The CDR3 extends over 14 amino acids. Trimming stripped 6 bases from V and 2 bases from J, with 14 bases between. CDR3 amino acids: CSVGGGDPYNEQFF. The DNA for the CDR3 is TGCAGCGTGGGAGGGGGGGATCCCTACAATGAGCAGTTCTTC.

This chain links TRBV2 with TRBJ1-4; 7 positions agree with TRBD1. CDR1 is SNHLY and CDR2 is FYNNEI in the germline V gene. V gave up 1 base and J gave up 1 base; unmatched junction bases: 12. The CDR3 length is 19 residues. Here the CDR3 DNA reads TGTGCCAGCAGTGAAGTTGGGGTCGGACACAGGGGAACTAATGAAAAACTGTTTTTT. This sequence encodes CASSEVGVGHRGTNEKLFF.

J is TRBJ2-3 and V is TRBV15, with D tentatively TRBD2 (6 bases). Trimming left V 4 bases short and J 1 base short, with 12 bases between. Germline V gene sequence: CDR1 LNHNV, CDR2 YYDKDF (reference sequence). This CDR3 is built from 15 residues. In DNA, the CDR3 is TGTGCCACCAGCACCTCTAGCGTGCGCACAGATACGCAGTATTTT. Protein: CATSTSSVRTDTQYF.

This clone was seen more than once but under ten times. V gene TRBV7-2 combines with J gene TRBJ1-1, with D perhaps matching TRBD1 (5 bases). CDR3 length: 14 amino acids. Germline V gene lookup returns CDR1 SGHTA and CDR2 FQGNSA. Trimming removed 4 bases from V and 4 bases from J, with 13 bases in between. The CDR3 region is CASSSTPDSTEAFF. In DNA form, the CDR3 reads TGTGCCAGCAGCTCGACACCCGACAGCACTGAAGCTTTCTTT.

The rearrangement joins TRBV11-2 to TRBJ1-1; 7 positions match TRBD1. CDR1 and CDR2 (germline): SGHAT, FQNNGV. This CDR3 comprises 14 residues. With 2 bases clipped from V and 7 bases from J, the junction kept 7 bases outside the gene matches. The CDR3 loop reads CASSLFTGEIEAFF. The CDR3 DNA sequence: TGTGCCAGCAGCTTATTTACAGGGGAGATTGAAGCTTTCTTT.

The chain recombines TRBV13 with TRBJ1-4; no reliable D call. The CDR3 runs to 14 residues. The germline CDR1 and CDR2 sequences are PRHDT and FYEKMQ (reference sequence). V lost 5 bases and J lost 10, with 17 bases in between. The DNA for the CDR3 is TGTGCCAGCAGCATATGGGCCTTGCGGGGAAAACTGTTTTTT. Protein: CASSIWALRGKLFF.